A single sample gave rise to the 2 T cell receptor beta chains below, sequenced in a study of identical twins. Each CDR3 protein is one row after TCRdb ran MiXCR on the 5' RACE reads. The sample has fewer than 250,000 distinct CDR3 sequences, about 7% seen once. The sample was also reused in another study, on yellow fever vaccine responses in identical twins.

The material sequenced was memory (CD45RO+) T cells sorted from blood. The receptors stem from a woman aged 18-29 years in good health.

The chain links TRBV29-1 to TRBJ1-1; D is undetermined. CDR3 size: 12 residues. The ends were cut back, 5 bases at V and 3 bases at J, with 10 bases in the middle. Germline CDR1 is SQVTM and CDR2 is ANQGSEA. CDR3 residues: CSVTRGDTEAFF. The CDR3 coding sequence is TGCAGCGTTACACGGGGAGACACTGAAGCTTTCTTT. Drawing the rest from reference TRBV29-1 and TRBJ1-1, the complete variable domain is SAVISQKPSRDICQRGTSLTIQCQVDSQVTMMFWYRQQPGQSLTLIATANQGSEATYESGFVIDKFPISRPNLTFSTLTVSNMSPEDSSIYLCSVTRGDTEAFFGQGTRLTVV.

This clonotype came up a few times. The rearrangement uses TRBV7-6 and TRBJ1-1; D remains unclear. In germline, CDR1 is SGHVS, CDR2 FNYEAQ. The CDR3 consists of 14 residues. The V and J ends lost 5 bases and 2 bases respectively, with 12 bases between them. The CDR3 here is CASSPVNGNTEAFF. As DNA, the CDR3 is TGTGCCAGCAGCCCCGTGAACGGAAACACTGAAGCTTTCTTT. Full variable domain (remainder filled in from reference TRBV7-6 and TRBJ1-1): GAGVSQSPRYKVTKRGQDVALRCDPISGHVSLYWYRQALGQGPEFLTYFNYEAQQDKSGLPNDRFSAERPEGSISTLTIQRTEQRDSAMYRCASSPVNGNTEAFFGQGTRLTVV.